A selection of T cell receptor beta chains follows, all from one sample in a study of beta chain features in type 1 diabetes. Here immunoSEQ multiplex PCR was the method, and the copy in TCRdb shows in-frame clones only, minus some. The sample gives approximately 340,000 clones, about 14% of which show up once; approximately 0.019% is in the top ten. The sample taken for sequencing was naive CD4+ T cells from blood. These TCRs come from a young woman in good health. Both conserved end residues are part of each CDR3. The D gene is left open where the match is weak.

v_call	j_call	d_call	cdr3_aa
TRBV6-5	TRBJ2-5	.	CASSYDGLETQYF
TRBV28	TRBJ1-2	TRBD1	CASSLPLPQGVLGYTF
TRBV7-8	TRBJ2-3	.	CASSLAAGVTDTQYF
TRBV5-4	TRBJ1-1	TRBD1	CASSETGAGYIEAFF
TRBV7-9	TRBJ2-1	.	CASSPGGKPAGGYNEQFF
TRBV7-2	TRBJ1-1	TRBD1	CASSPKTGTGVFTEAFF
TRBV2	TRBJ2-7	.	CASREDSSSVYEQYF
TRBV7-2	TRBJ2-3	.	CASSLAASTDTQYF
TRBV6-5	TRBJ2-7	.	CASSRGVEQYF
TRBV10-3	TRBJ2-7	TRBD1	CAISPTGEIGGEQYF
TRBV11-3	TRBJ2-1	TRBD2	CASSSEGGLVGEQFF
TRBV7-9	TRBJ1-1	.	CASSYTGMNTEAFF
TRBV7-3	TRBJ2-5	TRBD2	CASSQTGGRETQYF
TRBV7-3	TRBJ2-7	TRBD2	CASSSGRLAGSYEQYF
TRBV20-1	TRBJ2-5	.	CSARVVGTQYF
TRBV6-5	TRBJ2-1	TRBD2	CASNRLAGTYNEQFF
TRBV9	TRBJ1-1	TRBD1	CASSAGQGWTEAFF
TRBV7-2	TRBJ2-1	TRBD2	CASSSLLAVSYNEQFF
TRBV5-1	TRBJ1-1	.	CASSSRVGGTEAFF
TRBV11-1	TRBJ2-5	TRBD1	CASSSGTGVLETQYF
TRBV7-6	TRBJ1-5	TRBD1	CASSLAGQGAQPQHF
TRBV4-1	TRBJ2-7	TRBD2	CASSTTSGSAYEQYF
TRBV28	TRBJ2-7	.	CASLRDYEQYF
TRBV7-7	TRBJ2-2	TRBD1	CARQGGTGELFF
TRBV6-6	TRBJ1-4	TRBD1	CASRHGQGRTNEKLFF